The source of this T cell receptor beta chain is a study of T cell responses to AZD1222 COVID-19 vaccine. CDR3 length: 14 amino acids. Germline CDR1 MDHEN, CDR2 SYDVKM. The V gene end was trimmed by 6 bases and the J gene end by 4 bases; junction bases not matched to a gene: 7. Of note for this clone: The antigen is undetermined.

This table comes from immunoSEQ multiplex PCR, and its TCRdb copy is limited to in-frame clones, with some not included. The repertoire holds some 98,000 clones, with around nine tenths as singletons. Points from the study as a whole: White British ancestry dominated among donors, who included more females, and clonal diversity was possibly underestimated.

The gene calls are TRBV28 and TRBJ2-7; 9 bases are shared with TRBD1. The material was peripheral blood, obtained 28 days after the second AZD1222 dose. The receptor was derived from an adult who received the AZD1222 COVID-19 vaccine. The CDR3 spells CASSYGDRAYEQYF. For the CDR3, the DNA is TGTGCCAGCAGCTACGGGGACAGGGCGTACGAGCAGTACTTC.